This is a list of T cell receptor beta chains from one sample in a study of Ad26.COV2.S vaccination and SARS-CoV-2 variants. Libraries were prepared by immunoSEQ multiplex PCR; TCRdb keeps only in-frame clonotypes and omits some of them. This table has about 320,000 clones, about 82% appearing once. Sequenced material: peripheral blood, taken in a trial of Ad26.COV2.S vaccine versus placebo. Receptors originate from a person between 18 and 59 years old who received the Ad26.COV2.S COVID-19 vaccine or a placebo. Both conserved end residues are trimmed from each CDR3. Part of the rows lack a size; the others show once, few, many or a class for expanded clones.

V gene	clone size	J gene	CDR3 protein
TRBV19	NA	TRBJ1-5	ASSIEGGMGDQPQH
TRBV5-1	NA	TRBJ2-2	ASSLITGELF
TRBV6-2/TRBV6-3	NA	TRBJ1-5	ASSSPAGGSNQPQH
TRBV5-6	NA	TRBJ1-5	ASSEEGPAEKSNQPQH
TRBV19	few	TRBJ1-2	ASSSRGSSGGFYGYT
TRBV2	NA	TRBJ2-5	ASSAGETQY
TRBV21-1	NA	TRBJ1-2	ASSKRRQGDNGYT
TRBV5-1	NA	TRBJ2-1	ASSLAGRQTYNEQF
TRBV18	NA	TRBJ2-2	ASSPPGRGSGELF
TRBV28	once	TRBJ2-7	ASQMVGQGGYEQY
TRBV30	NA	TRBJ2-7	AWSIDRAQPY
TRBV6-2/TRBV6-3	NA	TRBJ1-5	ASSYSGQGGNQPQH
TRBV6-2/TRBV6-3	NA	TRBJ1-6	ASSDRDRGLSPLH
TRBV5-1	NA	TRBJ1-6	ASSLESNDNSPLH
TRBV5-1	NA	TRBJ2-1	ASSPQGLAGDEQF
TRBV5-1	NA	TRBJ2-3	ASSLRGAMGTDTQY
TRBV5-1	NA	TRBJ2-4	ASSLDQGSNIQY
TRBV29-1	NA	TRBJ1-2	SVGPGADYGYT
TRBV12-5	NA	TRBJ2-5	ASGWGQGIGETQY
TRBV9	NA	TRBJ1-5	ASSVGGNSNQPQH
TRBV30	NA	TRBJ1-1	AWVQVQDTEAF
TRBV3-1/TRBV3-2	NA	TRBJ2-2	ASSQRDRGGVNTGELF
TRBV4-3	NA	TRBJ2-1	ASSQAPRTSGGASNEQF
TRBV13	NA	TRBJ2-7	ASSPLTGSSYEQY
TRBV5-7	NA	TRBJ1-3	ASSLYQVPHGNTIY
TRBV5-1	NA	TRBJ2-3	ASSTGQVTDTQY
TRBV5-1	NA	TRBJ2-3	ASSLSQGADTQY
TRBV5-1	NA	TRBJ1-3	ASSLGSSGRGNTIY
TRBV6-2/TRBV6-3	NA	TRBJ2-3	ASSYGLTSSDTQY
TRBV6-6	few	TRBJ2-5	ASSGQGRETQY
TRBV19	NA	TRBJ2-3	ASSIRLSTDTQY
TRBV19	NA	TRBJ2-3	ASSTAHRGHTQY
TRBV10-2	NA	TRBJ2-5	ASSRDTQETQY
TRBV2	NA	TRBJ1-2	ASSGTGGSGYT
TRBV3-1/TRBV3-2	NA	TRBJ1-1	ASSILGQENTEAF
TRBV9	NA	TRBJ2-2	ASSVALGISSGELF
TRBV25-1	NA	TRBJ2-7	ASSPRDRGTLMYEQY
TRBV19	NA	TRBJ1-1	ASSPFLRGLNTEAF
TRBV6-5	few	TRBJ2-7	ASSSQGGAQEQY
TRBV5-6	NA	TRBJ2-7	ASSWDRTATEGQY
TRBV6-2/TRBV6-3	NA	TRBJ2-3	ASSYRGLFGDTQY
TRBV5-4	NA	TRBJ1-6	ASQGTGSYNSPLH
TRBV5-1	once	TRBJ1-2	ASSLITTGYGYT
TRBV19	once	TRBJ1-6	ASEGQSINSPLH
TRBV5-1	NA	TRBJ1-1	ASSLVSVNTEAF
TRBV5-1	NA	TRBJ2-5	ASSTWWGAKETQY
TRBV21-1	NA	TRBJ1-6	ASSDGDFGASYNSPLH
TRBV19	NA	TRBJ1-1	ASSIVGRGNTEAF
TRBV7-2	NA	TRBJ2-5	ASSSGGSGTQY
TRBV7-8	NA	TRBJ2-1	ASSPQPGSGFKTNEQF
TRBV27	NA	TRBJ2-1	ASSSTTVNNEQF
TRBV6-5	NA	TRBJ1-3	ASRDRAGSGNTIY
TRBV6-2/TRBV6-3	NA	TRBJ1-1	ASSASRGEAF
TRBV12-5	NA	TRBJ2-3	ASGPDSSTDTQY